A selection of T cell receptor beta chains follows, all from one sample in a study of CXCR3-negative and CXCR3-positive naive CD8 T cells. From its re-call of the 5' RACE reads, TCRdb lists each CDR3 protein once, without DNA. This specimen shows about 5,800 distinct CDR3 sequences; the ten leading clones hold 1% to 1.5%. The sequenced material came from naive CXCR3- CD8+ T cells from blood. All receptors derive from a human donor in good health. Some clones in this sample may be carry-over from other donors' samples. Both conserved end residues are part of each CDR3. Fields, in order: CDR3 protein, V gene, clone size, CDR3 length, J gene. Size is stated for part of the rows, as once, few or many counts, or as a class when the clone is expanded.

CDR3: CASSVVEGGANVLTF; V: TRBV9; size: -; length: 15; J: TRBJ2-6
CDR3: CASSVVGLRTDTQYF; V: TRBV2; size: -; length: 15; J: TRBJ2-3
CDR3: CASSDSPLAGPRGTDTQYF; V: TRBV6-4; size: -; length: 19; J: TRBJ2-3
CDR3: CASSFDSPNTGELFF; V: TRBV12-3/TRBV12-4; size: -; length: 15; J: TRBJ2-2
CDR3: CASSQEQGSEAFF; V: TRBV4-1; size: -; length: 13; J: TRBJ1-1
CDR3: CASSPPGTRQTEAFF; V: TRBV4-2; size: -; length: 15; J: TRBJ1-1
CDR3: CSVETDRGIVGELFF; V: TRBV29-1; size: medium-sized; length: 15; J: TRBJ2-2
CDR3: CASSAGLHGELFF; V: TRBV9; size: medium-sized; length: 13; J: TRBJ2-2
CDR3: CSVGRASTGELFF; V: TRBV29-1; size: medium-sized; length: 13; J: TRBJ2-2
CDR3: CATSRAGYEQYF; V: TRBV15; size: medium-sized; length: 12; J: TRBJ2-7
CDR3: CSARDPRQAPYGYTF; V: TRBV20-1; size: medium-sized; length: 15; J: TRBJ1-2
CDR3: CASSQGVGLAGSYEQYF; V: TRBV4-3; size: medium-sized; length: 17; J: TRBJ2-7
CDR3: CASSPEPATNEKLFF; V: TRBV18; size: medium-sized; length: 15; J: TRBJ1-4
CDR3: CASSLFPRDENSVNYGYTF; V: TRBV27; size: -; length: 19; J: TRBJ1-2
CDR3: CASSLGTDYTGELFF; V: TRBV5-1; size: -; length: 15; J: TRBJ2-2
CDR3: CASSNGHIQYF; V: TRBV11-3; size: medium-sized; length: 11; J: TRBJ2-4
CDR3: CSAKVPTRRYEQFF; V: TRBV29-1; size: -; length: 14; J: TRBJ2-1
CDR3: CASSLERGVRDEQYF; V: TRBV5-1; size: -; length: 15; J: TRBJ2-7
CDR3: CASSLGQGDEQFF; V: TRBV7-3; size: medium-sized; length: 13; J: TRBJ2-1
CDR3: CATSGRPRGGASDTGELFF; V: TRBV24-1; size: medium-sized; length: 19; J: TRBJ2-2
CDR3: CASSYQGHSYEQYF; V: TRBV6-6; size: medium-sized; length: 14; J: TRBJ2-7
CDR3: CSVGVQVSTDTQYF; V: TRBV29-1; size: -; length: 14; J: TRBJ2-3
CDR3: CASSPGTSGRHEQFF; V: TRBV4-3; size: medium-sized; length: 15; J: TRBJ2-1
CDR3: CAISESNRVAGELFF; V: TRBV10-3; size: medium-sized; length: 15; J: TRBJ2-2
CDR3: CSVEDPTGWTGELFF; V: TRBV29-1; size: medium-sized; length: 15; J: TRBJ2-2
CDR3: CSAKAPLDAGGTDTQYF; V: TRBV20-1; size: -; length: 17; J: TRBJ2-3
CDR3: CAWSVGFQINYGYTF; V: TRBV30; size: medium-sized; length: 15; J: TRBJ1-2
CDR3: CASSETGGGTEAFF; V: TRBV5-6; size: medium-sized; length: 14; J: TRBJ1-1
CDR3: CASSGYRGITEAFF; V: TRBV6-5; size: medium-sized; length: 14; J: TRBJ1-1
CDR3: CSVRDFRNTIYF; V: TRBV29-1; size: -; length: 12; J: TRBJ1-3
CDR3: CSVGGIEGMGEQYF; V: TRBV29-1; size: medium-sized; length: 14; J: TRBJ2-7
CDR3: CSARPPAGGTIRTQYF; V: TRBV20-1; size: medium-sized; length: 16; J: TRBJ2-5
CDR3: CASSWTGRGQPQHF; V: TRBV28; size: -; length: 14; J: TRBJ1-5
CDR3: CASSSGTEAFF; V: TRBV7-6; size: -; length: 11; J: TRBJ1-1
CDR3: CASSPPAVEQYF; V: TRBV4-2; size: -; length: 12; J: TRBJ2-7
CDR3: CASSIMYMNTEAFF; V: TRBV19; size: -; length: 14; J: TRBJ1-1
CDR3: CSVRRASGRIGSYNEQFF; V: TRBV29-1; size: medium-sized; length: 18; J: TRBJ2-1
CDR3: CASSDRNFYEQYF; V: TRBV13; size: -; length: 13; J: TRBJ2-7
CDR3: CATSRGFSGRLITEQYF; V: TRBV15; size: medium-sized; length: 17; J: TRBJ2-7
CDR3: CASSRDRDNEQFF; V: TRBV3-1; size: medium-sized; length: 13; J: TRBJ2-1
CDR3: CSVQTLPTGYEQYF; V: TRBV29-1; size: -; length: 14; J: TRBJ2-7
CDR3: CATSSPRQGQTYEQYF; V: TRBV15; size: medium-sized; length: 16; J: TRBJ2-7
CDR3: CSARSGGNNEQFF; V: TRBV20-1; size: -; length: 13; J: TRBJ2-1
CDR3: CASLGGAGVHEQYF; V: TRBV7-9; size: medium-sized; length: 14; J: TRBJ2-7
CDR3: CASSPEPARRTDTQYF; V: TRBV6-6; size: medium-sized; length: 16; J: TRBJ2-3
CDR3: CASMGNTGELFF; V: TRBV28; size: medium-sized; length: 12; J: TRBJ2-2
CDR3: CSALAGHEQYF; V: TRBV29-1; size: -; length: 11; J: TRBJ2-7
CDR3: CASSNPYDRDVAETQYF; V: TRBV28; size: -; length: 17; J: TRBJ2-5